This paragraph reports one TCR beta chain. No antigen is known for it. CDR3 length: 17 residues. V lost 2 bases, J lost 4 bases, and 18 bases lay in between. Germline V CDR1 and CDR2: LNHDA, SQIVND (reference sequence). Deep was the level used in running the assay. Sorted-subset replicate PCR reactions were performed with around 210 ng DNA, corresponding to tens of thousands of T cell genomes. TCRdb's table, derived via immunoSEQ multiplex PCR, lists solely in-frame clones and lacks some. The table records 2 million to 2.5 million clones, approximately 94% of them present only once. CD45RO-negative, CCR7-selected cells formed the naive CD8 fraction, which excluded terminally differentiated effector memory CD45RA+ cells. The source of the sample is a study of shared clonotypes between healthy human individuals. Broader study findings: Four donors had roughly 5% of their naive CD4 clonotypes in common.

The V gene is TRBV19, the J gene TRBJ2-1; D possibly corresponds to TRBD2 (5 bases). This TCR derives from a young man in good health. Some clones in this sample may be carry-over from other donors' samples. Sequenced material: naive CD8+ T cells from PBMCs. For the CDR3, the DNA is TGTGCCAGTAGTATATTCCCACTAGGAGAAGGATACAATGAGCAGTTCTTC. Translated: CASSIFPLGEGYNEQFF.